Listed here are 7 T cell receptor beta chains from one sample, sequenced in a study of blood T cell repertoires in COVID-19. Clones were read by immunoSEQ multiplex PCR, and TCRdb kept only the in-frame ones, dropping some. The sample has about 250,000 clones, approximately 88% seen once; the top ten hold roughly 6.3%. Sequenced sample: peripheral blood. These receptors all stem from a woman aged 25 to 45 with COVID-19, enrolled during active disease.

The chain couples TRBV9 to TRBJ1-2, with TRBD1 as a possible D gene (5 bases). The CDR3 loop spans 15 amino acids. Germline values: CDR1 SGDLS, CDR2 YYNGEE. Trimming shortened V by 0 bases and J by 6 bases, and 15 bases separated the two germline ends. CDR3 region: CASSVDVRDPHGYTF. Written as DNA, the CDR3 is TGTGCCAGCAGCGTAGACGTCAGGGATCCCCATGGCTACACCTTC.

The chain employs TRBV7-2 and TRBJ1-1, with a tentative D call TRBD1 (6 bases). Trimming cost V 4 bases and J 3 bases, with 9 bases left between them. CDR1 and CDR2 from the germline V gene are SGHTA and FQGNSA. CDR3 length: 13 amino acids. The chain's CDR3 is CASSSPGDTEAFF. CDR3 DNA sequence: TGTGCCAGCAGCTCTCCAGGGGACACTGAAGCTTTCTTT.

The J gene is TRBJ2-2, the V gene TRBV9; the D is unclear. The V end lost 4 bases, the J end lost 1 base, and 14 bases lay between the germline ends. The CDR3 runs 16 residues. Germline assignment: CDR1 SGDLS and CDR2 YYNGEE. CDR3 region: CASSFNLQKNTGELFF. The CDR3 DNA is TGTGCCAGCAGCTTTAATTTACAAAAGAACACCGGGGAGCTGTTTTTT.

CDR3 loop: CASSLVGSGSGYNEQFF. The CDR3 nucleotides read TGTGCCAGCAGCTTAGTGGGTAGCGGGAGTGGGTACAATGAGCAGTTCTTC. This chain uses TRBV11-3 with TRBJ2-1; TRBD2 matches at 9 bases. The CDR3 runs 17 residues. CDR1 and CDR2 (germline): SGHNT, YENEEA. J was trimmed by 4 bases and V by 1 base; bases with no gene match: 8.

V usage is TRBV3-1 (or the pseudogene TRBV3-2) and J usage is TRBJ1-1; D unresolved. V lost 4 bases and J lost 10, with 13 bases in between. The V gene's germline CDR1 is LGHDT and CDR2 YNNKEL (reference sequence). The CDR3 spans 12 residues. CDR3 sequence (DNA): TGTGCCAGCAGCCTCGGGAGGTGGGGAGCTTTCTTT. Translated: CASSLGRWGAFF.

The chain is built from TRBV18 and TRBJ2-7; maybe TRBD2 (6 bases). The length of the CDR3 is 15 residues. The V and J ends lost 2 bases and 9 bases respectively, with 20 bases between them. CDR1 is KGHSH and CDR2 is LQKENI in the germline V gene. In DNA, the CDR3 is TGTGCCAGCTCACCATCGGGGGACCTGCGTTTTTGGCAGTACTTC. Its protein product is CASSPSGDLRFWQYF.

The chain links TRBV5-4 to TRBJ2-3; D perhaps matches TRBD2 (5 bases). Germline V gene sequence: CDR1 SGHNT, CDR2 YYREEE (reference sequence). V gave up 0 bases and J gave up 2 bases, with 13 bases separating them. The CDR3 loop spans 16 amino acids. CDR3 sequence: CASSLGAASHTDTQYF. DNA for the CDR3: TGTGCCAGCAGCTTGGGGGCGGCTAGCCACACAGATACGCAGTATTTT.